One sample yielded the 19 T cell receptor beta chains listed below, sequenced in a study of blood T cell repertoires in COVID-19. The assay was immunoSEQ multiplex PCR, and TCRdb's table has in-frame clones only and misses some. The table shows 150,000 to 170,000 clones, with 78% occurring only once. The sequenced material came from peripheral blood. The source of these receptors is an elderly man with acute or convalescent COVID-19.

The rearrangement links TRBV12-2 to TRBJ2-7; TRBD2 is the table's D call, not checked against the DNA. TRBV12-2 is a pseudogene segment. CDR3 length: 15 residues. CDR3 sequence: CASRLDSGGAGEQYV. CDR3 bases: TGTGCAAGTCGCTTAGACAGCGGGGGGGCGGGCGAGCAGTACGTC.

The chain carries TRBV28 and TRBJ2-7, with D hard to call. The CDR3 sequence is 13 residues long. The V and J ends lost 4 bases and 6 bases respectively, with 13 bases between them. Germline values: CDR1 MDHEN, CDR2 SYDVKM. The CDR3 loop reads CASSYFPLGEQYV. CDR3 DNA sequence: TGTGCCAGCAGTTATTTCCCCCTCGGCGAGCAGTACGTC.

This clone came up a few times. The CDR3 region has the DNA TGTGCCAGCAGCTTAGCCGGACAGGGGAACTACGAGCAGTACTTC. This translates into CASSLAGQGNYEQYF. This chain links TRBV11-2 with TRBJ2-7; 9 bases align to TRBD1. Trimming at V came to 1 base and at J to 3 bases, leaving 4 bases not matched to a gene. The germline V gene encodes CDR1 SGHAT and CDR2 FQNNGV. This CDR3 contains 15 residues.

This clone showed up just once. The rearrangement joins TRBV9 to TRBJ2-3; D perhaps matches TRBD2 (6 bases). V gave up 4 bases and J gave up 0 bases, with 21 bases separating them. The germline V gene encodes CDR1 SGDLS and CDR2 YYNGEE. This CDR3 is built from 18 residues. CDR3 sequence (DNA): TGTGCCAGCAGCCAAACAATCGGGGGATACACTAGCACAGATACGCAGTATTTT. Translating gives CASSQTIGGYTSTDTQYF.

The gene calls are TRBV5-4 and TRBJ1-1; 8 nucleotides line up with TRBD1. The CDR3 contains 14 residues. The germline gives CDR1 SGHNT, CDR2 YYREEE (reference sequence). With 4 bases clipped from V and 3 bases from J, the junction kept 5 bases outside the gene matches. The CDR3 region has the DNA TGTGCCAGCAGCGCAGGGGGCAGGGACACTGAAGCTTTCTTT. Translation: CASSAGGRDTEAFF.

The chain joins TRBV10-3 to TRBJ2-5; the D gene is possibly TRBD1 (5 bases). V lost 7 bases to trimming and J lost 2 bases, with 5 bases between them. The CDR3 is made up of 11 amino acids. The germline CDR1 and CDR2 sequences are ENHRY and SYGVKD. The DNA for the CDR3 is TGTGCCATCACAGGGCAAGAGACCCAGTACTTC. It yields the protein CAITGQETQYF.

This clone was counted a single time. This chain uses TRBV4-3 with TRBJ1-4; D not certain. CDR1 and CDR2 (germline): LGHNA, YSLEER. Trimming took 1 base from V and 6 from J, leaving 9 bases between them. The CDR3 is made up of 14 amino acids. CDR3 DNA: TGCGCCAGCAGCCAAGGTTTAATAGATGAAAAACTGTTTTTT. Residues: CASSQGLIDEKLFF.

The genes are TRBV6-5 and TRBJ2-5; D remains ambiguous. This CDR3 is 13 amino acids long. The germline V and J ends were trimmed by 8 bases and 0 bases, with 10 bases remaining between them. Germline loops: CDR1 MNHEY, CDR2 SVGAGI. CDR3 DNA sequence: TGTGCCAGCGGCAGGCCTTACCAAGAGACCCAGTACTTC. Its translation is CASGRPYQETQYF.

The rearrangement uses TRBV19 and TRBJ2-5; TRBD1 is a possible D gene (5 bases). Germline lookup yields CDR1 LNHDA and CDR2 SQIVND (reference sequence). Trimming took off 7 bases at V and 2 bases at J, with 11 bases between the two ends. This CDR3 spans 13 amino acids. CDR3 sequence (DNA): TGTGCCAGTAAGCCGGACACGCAAGAGACCCAGTACTTC. It codes for CASKPDTQETQYF.

The chain links TRBV5-1 to TRBJ2-3; 11 bases map to TRBD2. The CDR3 runs 17 residues. Germline loops: CDR1 SGHRS, CDR2 YFSETQ. The V segment lost 3 bases and the J segment 6 bases; nucleotides outside the gene matches: 12. DNA for the CDR3: TGCGCCAGCAGCTCGGCGGGGATAGCGGGGGGGCATGATACGCAGTATTTT. Translated, it gives CASSSAGIAGGHDTQYF.

V gene TRBV19 combines with J gene TRBJ2-6, with TRBD1 identical over 7 bases. Germline loops: CDR1 LNHDA, CDR2 SQIVND (reference sequence). The CDR3 is 16 amino acids. The V segment lost 2 bases and the J segment 1 base; nucleotides outside the gene matches: 2. The CDR3: CASSISQGSGANVLTF. The CDR3 DNA is TGTGCCAGTAGTATATCACAGGGGTCTGGGGCCAACGTCCTGACTTTC.

The chain employs TRBV29-1 and TRBJ2-1, with 11 bases identical to TRBD1. Trimming cost V 7 bases and J 5 bases; bases outside gene matches: 1. The CDR3 sequence is 12 residues long. The germline CDR1 and CDR2 sequences are SQVTM and ANQGSEA. The chain's CDR3 is CSGGQGDNEQFF. The CDR3 coding sequence is TGCAGCGGGGGACAGGGGGACAATGAGCAGTTCTTC.

V and J are TRBV5-4 and TRBJ1-1; the match to TRBD1 covers 9 bases. Germline V gene lookup returns CDR1 SGHNT and CDR2 YYREEE (reference sequence). Trimming took 4 bases from V and 0 from J; bases not matched to a gene: 10. The CDR3 is made up of 17 amino acids. The chain's CDR3 is CASSPPLGQGLNTEAFF. CDR3 in DNA: TGTGCCAGCAGCCCACCCTTGGGACAGGGCCTGAACACTGAAGCTTTCTTT. Full variable domain (missing parts from reference TRBV5-4 and TRBJ1-1): ETGVTQSPTHLIKTRGQQVTLRCSSQSGHNTVSWYQQALGQGPQFIFQYYREEENGRGNFPPRFSGLQFPNYSSELNVNALELDDSALYLCASSPPLGQGLNTEAFFGQGTRLTVV.

The chain recombines TRBV25-1 with TRBJ1-6, with D tentatively TRBD1 (5 bases). The V and J ends lost 0 bases and 6 bases respectively, with 6 bases between them. The CDR3 extends over 14 amino acids. CDR1 and CDR2 from the germline V gene are MGHDK and SYGVNS. The CDR3 region has the DNA TGTGCCAGCAGTGAATACAGGGTTAATTCACCCCTCCACTTT. Translation: CASSEYRVNSPLHF. Variable domain in full (rest from reference TRBV25-1 and TRBJ1-6): EADIYQTPRYLVIGTGKKITLECSQTMGHDKMYWYQQDPGMELHLIHYSYGVNSTEKGDLSSESTVSRIRTEHFPLTLESARPSHTSQYLCASSEYRVNSPLHFGNGTRLTVT.

V gene TRBV7-8 combines with J gene TRBJ2-1, with D perhaps TRBD2 (6 bases). V gave up 1 base and J gave up 5 bases, with 15 bases separating them. The CDR3 loop spans 16 amino acids. Germline V lookup: CDR1 SGHVS, CDR2 FQNEAQ. The CDR3 protein is CASSLVPAGKNNEQFF. CDR3 nucleotide sequence: TGTGCCAGCAGCTTAGTCCCAGCGGGTAAAAACAATGAGCAGTTCTTC.

The chain carries TRBV7-6 and TRBJ2-2; no clear D. Germline CDR1 SGHVS, CDR2 FNYEAQ. V gave up 5 bases and J gave up 4 bases, with 11 bases separating them. This CDR3 has 14 residues. The CDR3 loop is CASSQRLTTGELFF. The CDR3 DNA sequence: TGTGCCAGCAGCCAGAGACTCACCACCGGGGAGCTGTTTTTT. The full variable domain, its missing parts supplied by reference TRBV7-6 and TRBJ2-2, is GAGVSQSPRYKVTKRGQDVALRCDPISGHVSLYWYRQALGQGPEFLTYFNYEAQQDKSGLPNDRFSAERPEGSISTLTIQRTEQRDSAMYRCASSQRLTTGELFFGEGSRLTVL.

The CDR3 loop reads CASSLGLANEQFF. CDR3 nucleotides: TGCGCCAGCAGCTTGGGACTAGCCAATGAGCAGTTCTTC. The genes are TRBV5-1 and TRBJ2-1; TRBD2 agrees at 7 bases. The CDR3 consists of 13 residues. J lost 6 bases, V lost 0 bases, and 0 bases had no gene match. Germline V gene sequence: CDR1 SGHRS, CDR2 YFSETQ. The full variable domain, in which reference TRBV5-1 and TRBJ2-1 provide the parts outside the CDR3, is KAGVTQTPRYLIKTRGQQVTLSCSPISGHRSVSWYQQTPGQGLQFLFEYFSETQRNKGNFPGRFSGRQFSNSRSEMNVSTLELGDSALYLCASSLGLANEQFFGPGTRLTVL.

The chain combines TRBV5-1 with TRBJ1-5; TRBD1 matches at 8 bases. The CDR3 loop spans 15 amino acids. Looked up from germline, CDR1 is SGHRS and CDR2 is YFSETQ. V dropped 5 bases and J dropped 0; count of bases not matched to a gene: 4. The CDR3 DNA follows: TGCGCCAGCAGTCCACAGGGGGATAGCAATCAGCCCCAGCATTTT. Encoded protein: CASSPQGDSNQPQHF.

The genes are TRBV27 and TRBJ2-5; 9 nucleotides match TRBD1. The CDR3 has 13 residues. V shed 5 bases and J 7 bases; nucleotides not matched to a gene: 5. Looked up from germline, CDR1 is MNHEY and CDR2 is SMNVEV (reference sequence). The CDR3 DNA sequence: TGTGCCAGCAGTGGGACAGGGAGGGGGACCCAGTACTTC. Encoded protein: CASSGTGRGTQYF.